This is a list of T cell receptor beta chains from one sample in a study of identical twins. TCRdb analysed the 5' RACE reads with MiXCR anew, one entry per CDR3 protein. The profile shows 1.5 million to 2 million distinct CDR3 sequences, about 32% of them singletons. Sequences were obtained from cord blood. These receptors were collected from a newborn girl in good health. Each CDR3 is given with its conserved first and last residue. D genes are given only for firm matches. Rows may omit the clone size; those that give it use once, few, many or a size class.

>TRBV4-2|TRBJ2-7|NA|TRBD2
CASSQDPGLALYEQYF
TGTGCCAGCAGCCAAGATCCGGGACTAGCGCTCTACGAGCAGTACTTC
>TRBV20-1|TRBJ2-5|NA|NA
CSDRDRLRAQETQYF
TGCAGTGATAGAGATCGCCTCAGGGCACAAGAGACCCAGTACTTC
>TRBV28|TRBJ2-5|NA|NA
CASSHRGGGKGKTQYF
TGTGCCAGCAGCCACAGGGGGGGTGGTAAAGGAAAGACCCAGTACTTC
>TRBV6-6|TRBJ2-3|NA|NA
CASSYAGAGSDTQYF
TGTGCCAGCAGTTACGCGGGGGCTGGGTCAGATACGCAGTATTTT
>TRBV20-1|TRBJ2-1|NA|TRBD2
CSASGGAGGLNEQFF
TGCAGTGCTAGCGGTGGAGCGGGGGGTCTCAATGAGCAGTTCTTC
>TRBV7-2|TRBJ1-1|NA|NA
CASSSWAVNEAFF
TGTGCCAGCAGTTCATGGGCAGTGAATGAAGCTTTCTTT
>TRBV4-1|TRBJ1-2|NA|TRBD1
CASSRSMGDRLYGYTF
TGCGCCAGCAGTCGATCAATGGGGGACAGACTCTATGGCTACACCTTC
>TRBV7-8|TRBJ2-7|few|NA
CASSLRSNPYEQYF
TGTGCCAGCAGCTTACGGTCAAACCCATACGAGCAGTACTTC
>TRBV11-1|TRBJ2-3|few|TRBD2
CASSLRRTSGPDTQYF
TGTGCCAGCAGCTTAAGGAGGACTAGCGGCCCAGATACGCAGTATTTT
>TRBV6-5|TRBJ2-5|NA|NA
CASSRRGQTQYF
TGTGCCAGCAGTCGCCGGGGGCAGACCCAGTACTTC
>TRBV15|TRBJ2-1|NA|TRBD2
CATSKLAGRSYNEQFF
TGTGCCACCAGCAAACTAGCGGGAAGGTCCTACAATGAGCAGTTCTTC
>TRBV4-2|TRBJ2-5|few|NA
CASSHSQSTETQYF
TGTGCCAGCAGCCATAGTCAATCAACAGAGACCCAGTACTTC
>TRBV20-1|TRBJ2-7|few|NA
CSARRDAGALPSYEQYF
TGCAGTGCTAGACGAGATGCAGGGGCCCTTCCCTCCTACGAGCAGTACTTC
>TRBV20-1|TRBJ2-6|NA|NA
CSARQTGANVLTF
TGCAGTGCTAGACAAACTGGGGCCAACGTCCTGACTTTC
>TRBV4-1|TRBJ2-2|NA|NA
CASSQVSTGGELFF
TGCGCCAGCAGCCAAGTCTCCACAGGGGGGGAGCTGTTTTTT
>TRBV5-1|TRBJ2-3|few|TRBD2
CASSFLTRLAGLSTDTQYF
TGCGCCAGCAGCTTCCTGACTCGACTAGCGGGGCTTAGCACAGATACGCAGTATTTT
>TRBV6-5|TRBJ1-4|few|TRBD1
CASRQGQGNYEKLFF
TGTGCCAGCAGGCAGGGACAGGGGAATTATGAAAAACTGTTTTTT
>TRBV29-1|TRBJ2-1|few|TRBD2
CSVQGLGPYNEQFF
TGCAGCGTTCAGGGACTAGGCCCGTACAATGAGCAGTTCTTC
>TRBV4-1|TRBJ1-3|NA|TRBD1
CASKGQSSGNTIYF
TGCGCCAGTAAGGGACAGAGCTCTGGAAACACCATATATTTT
>TRBV20-1|TRBJ2-7|few|TRBD1
CSATGGARNYEQYF
TGCAGTGCTACAGGGGGCGCCCGTAACTACGAGCAGTACTTC
>TRBV6-6|TRBJ2-3|few|TRBD2
CASSSPGLAVTDTQYF
TGTGCCAGCAGTTCTCCGGGACTAGCGGTCACAGATACGCAGTATTTT
>TRBV29-1|TRBJ2-1|NA|TRBD2
CSVSGTSLNNEQFF
TGCAGCGTTTCCGGGACTAGCCTAAACAATGAGCAGTTCTTC
>TRBV15|TRBJ2-7|once|NA
CATSRAPSDNEQYF
TGTGCCACCAGCAGAGCCCCTAGCGACAATGAGCAGTACTTC
>TRBV20-1|TRBJ2-5|few|NA
CSARDSTGQETQYF
TGCAGTGCTAGGGATAGTACAGGCCAAGAGACCCAGTACTTC
>TRBV28|TRBJ2-2|NA|TRBD2
CASSLWGLAGGKNTGELFF
TGTGCCAGCAGTTTATGGGGACTAGCGGGAGGGAAGAACACCGGGGAGCTGTTTTTT
>TRBV12-3/TRBV12-4|TRBJ2-1|few|TRBD2
CASRRLAGEQFF
TGTGCCAGCCGACGACTAGCGGGAGAGCAGTTCTTC
>TRBV9|TRBJ2-7|few|TRBD2
CASSPTSGNLREQYF
TGTGCCAGCAGCCCCACTAGCGGCAACCTACGGGAGCAGTACTTC
>TRBV5-6|TRBJ2-1|NA|TRBD1
CASSLGTVSYEQFF
TGTGCCAGCAGCCTCGGGACAGTTTCCTACGAGCAGTTCTTC
>TRBV7-2|TRBJ2-7|NA|NA
CASSLDSGNYEQYF
TGTGCCAGCAGCCTAGATAGCGGTAACTACGAGCAGTACTTC
>TRBV15|TRBJ2-1|NA|TRBD2
CATSGQLAGDGETQFF
TGTGCCACCAGCGGCCAACTAGCGGGAGATGGAGAGACCCAGTTCTTC
>TRBV5-1|TRBJ2-3|many|NA
CASSLFSGTDTQYF
TGCGCCAGCAGCTTGTTTTCGGGCACAGATACGCAGTATTTT
>TRBV28|TRBJ1-2|NA|NA
CASSLRRLRNYGYTF
TGTGCCAGCAGTTTGCGACGGCTCCGGAACTATGGCTACACCTTC
>TRBV20-1|TRBJ1-5|NA|NA
CSARSRSWYSNQPQHF
TGCAGTGCTAGAAGCAGGAGCTGGTATAGCAATCAGCCCCAGCATTTT
>TRBV12-3/TRBV12-4|TRBJ2-1|many|NA
CASSFRASSYNEQFF
TGTGCCAGCAGTTTCAGGGCGAGCTCCTACAATGAGCAGTTCTTC
>TRBV28|TRBJ2-5|NA|TRBD2
CASSLYAGGPSKTQYF
TGTGCCAGCAGTTTATATGCGGGAGGGCCAAGTAAGACCCAGTACTTC
>TRBV5-1|TRBJ2-3|NA|TRBD2
CASSSGLASTDAQYF
TGCGCCAGCAGCTCGGGACTAGCTAGCACAGATGCGCAGTATTTT
>TRBV30|TRBJ2-7|few|TRBD1
CAWSRTGLYEQYF
TGTGCCTGGAGCAGGACAGGGTTATACGAGCAGTACTTC
>TRBV27|TRBJ1-1|NA|NA
CASSLSASAEAFF
TGTGCCAGCAGTTTATCGGCCAGTGCTGAAGCTTTCTTT
>TRBV19|TRBJ2-1|NA|NA
CARSMSGQVYNEQFF
TGTGCCAGGTCGATGTCTGGGCAGGTATACAATGAGCAGTTCTTC
>TRBV11-2|TRBJ2-7|NA|NA
CASSFILGSSYEQYF
TGTGCCAGCAGCTTTATTTTAGGCAGCTCCTACGAGCAGTACTTC
>TRBV5-8|TRBJ2-3|NA|NA
CASTKRITDTQYF
TGTGCCAGCACGAAGAGGATCACAGATACGCAGTATTTT
>TRBV19|TRBJ1-1|NA|NA
CASSKWRPGRDMNTEAFF
TGTGCCAGTAGTAAGTGGCGACCGGGACGGGACATGAACACTGAAGCTTTCTTT
>TRBV25-1|TRBJ2-7|NA|NA
CASSVSSEQYF
TGTGCCAGCAGCGTATCTAGCGAGCAGTACTTC
>TRBV3-1|TRBJ1-5|NA|NA
CASSQVPGVRHF
TGTGCCAGCAGCCAAGTTCCGGGGGTGAGGCATTTT
>TRBV12-3/TRBV12-4|TRBJ2-1|many|NA
CASRKEDDEQFF
TGTGCCAGCAGGAAGGAGGATGATGAGCAGTTCTTC
>TRBV7-9|TRBJ1-2|many|NA
CASSLVGASNYGYTF
TGTGCCAGCAGCTTAGTGGGGGCCTCTAACTATGGCTACACCTTC
>TRBV11-3|TRBJ2-3|NA|TRBD2
CASSSRTSGRGTDTQYF
TGTGCCAGCAGCTCGCGGACTAGCGGGAGGGGAACAGATACGCAGTATTTT
>TRBV7-9|TRBJ1-1|many|NA
CASSLMNTEAFF
TGTGCCAGCAGCTTAATGAACACTGAAGCTTTCTTT
>TRBV12-3/TRBV12-4|TRBJ1-2|many|NA
CASSGTYGYTF
TGTGCCAGCAGTGGGACGTATGGCTACACCTTC
>TRBV10-3|TRBJ2-7|once|NA
CAISLTLNRGGLYEQYF
TGTGCCATCAGTTTAACACTAAACAGGGGAGGACTGTACGAGCAGTACTTC
>TRBV14|TRBJ1-5|NA|NA
CASSQARRTSSNQPQHF
TGTGCCAGCAGCCAAGCGAGGAGGACTTCTAGCAATCAGCCCCAGCATTTT
>TRBV20-1|TRBJ1-5|NA|TRBD1
CSARDMEGANQPQHF
TGCAGTGCTAGAGATATGGAGGGGGCAAATCAGCCCCAGCATTTT
>TRBV6-6|TRBJ2-7|NA|TRBD2
CASSYILTSGRPYEQYF
TGTGCCAGCAGTTACATCCTGACTAGCGGGAGACCCTACGAGCAGTACTTC